These 21 T cell receptor beta chains were sequenced from one sample in a study of OX40 agonist ivuxolimab in advanced cancers. The library relied on the immunoSEQ multiplex PCR assay. Entries here come from immuneACCESS through TCRdb and include only in-frame sequences with V and J called. Some clones fail to appear in such tables; in the studies checked, an unresolved V gene covers under half of the shortfall, and the cause of the remainder is unknown. This sample comprises tens of thousands of clones, 70% to 90% of them detected only once. The leading ten clones occupy under 0.6% of the sample. Material: CD4+ or CD8+ T cells sorted from blood, obtained in a trial of the OX40 agonist ivuxolimab. Every receptor here comes from an adult with an advanced solid tumor such as melanoma, head and neck, liver or kidney cancer.

This chain uses TRBV5-1 with TRBJ2-7; 11 positions agree with TRBD1. The CDR3 contains 14 residues. CDR1 is SGHRS, CDR2 YFSETQ, per germline. J was trimmed by 3 bases and V by 3 bases; bases with no gene match: 2. CDR3 region: CASSWTGGGYEQYF. The CDR3 DNA follows: TGCGCCAGCAGCTGGACAGGGGGCGGCTACGAGCAGTACTTC.

The chain joins TRBV5-1 to TRBJ1-1; 9 positions match TRBD1. Germline values: CDR1 SGHRS, CDR2 YFSETQ. Unmatched junction bases numbered 6, after V lost 4 bases and J lost 5 bases. The CDR3 covers 14 residues. DNA of the CDR3: TGCGCCAGCAGCCCGGGACAGGGAGGGACTGAAGCTTTCTTT. Amino acids: CASSPGQGGTEAFF.

The rearrangement uses TRBV7-2 and TRBJ2-3; D unclear. This CDR3 region has 14 residues. Trimming cost V 5 bases and J 2 bases, with 11 bases left between them. The germline CDR1 and CDR2 sequences are SGHTA and FQGNSA. The CDR3 region has the DNA TGTGCCAGCAGCCCGATACTCTTCACAGATACGCAGTATTTT. Protein sequence: CASSPILFTDTQYF.

The gene calls are TRBV5-8 and TRBJ1-4; D is perhaps TRBD1 (5 bases). Trimming took 0 bases from V and 5 from J, leaving 14 bases between them. CDR3 length equals 16 residues. Germline V gene data show CDR1 as SGHTS and CDR2 as YDEGEE. The CDR3 region is CASSLGSGTQNEKLFF. The CDR3 DNA is TGTGCCAGCAGCTTGGGTAGTGGGACGCAGAATGAAAAACTGTTTTTT.

This clone was seen just once. This chain joins TRBV6-5 and TRBJ1-5; D not certain. CDR3 length equals 14 residues. Germline CDR1 is MNHEY and CDR2 is SVGAGI. The ends were cut back, 6 bases at V and 3 bases at J, with 12 bases in the middle. The CDR3 coding sequence is TGTGCCAGCAGGATGAACTTAGACAATCAGCCCCAGCATTTT. It codes for CASRMNLDNQPQHF.

The J gene is TRBJ1-2, the V gene TRBV6-6; tentatively, D is TRBD1 (6 bases). The CDR3 runs 16 residues. The ends were cut back, 7 bases at V and 6 bases at J, with 24 bases in the middle. Germline V gene data show CDR1 as MNHNY and CDR2 as SVGAGI (reference sequence). Written as DNA, the CDR3 is TGTGCCAGCACTGGGCCTGAGGGGGGCGGTGAAGATGGCTACACCTTC. As protein: CASTGPEGGGEDGYTF.

V gene TRBV29-1 combines with J gene TRBJ2-3; 9 positions agree with TRBD2. V lost 4 bases and J lost 5; bases outside the gene matches: 4. The CDR3 spans 13 residues. Germline V gives CDR1 SQVTM, CDR2 ANQGSEA. The CDR3 DNA reads TGCAGCGTTGGCGGGGGGGAGAGAGATACGCAGTATTTT. Translation gives CSVGGGERDTQYF.

The CDR3 coding sequence is TGTGCCACCGAGGCAACCGGGACAGGGGGCGCCGGCAATCAGCCCCAGCATTTT. Translated, it gives CATEATGTGGAGNQPQHF. The chain has TRBV15 and TRBJ1-5; 12 bases map to TRBD1. Trimming at V came to 8 bases and at J to 2 bases, leaving 13 bases not matched to a gene. Germline lookup yields CDR1 LNHNV and CDR2 YYDKDF (reference sequence). CDR3 length: 18 amino acids.

This chain uses TRBV5-1 with TRBJ1-2, with D perhaps TRBD1 (6 bases). Trimming pared 1 base from V and 4 bases from J, leaving 26 bases between. The CDR3 has 19 amino acids. In germline, CDR1 is SGHRS, CDR2 YFSETQ. The CDR3, as DNA: TGCGCCAGCAGCTTGAGGGCCAGGGGCCCACAATCTAAGGGCTATGGCTACACCTTC. Encoded protein: CASSLRARGPQSKGYGYTF.

The chain links TRBV6-1 to TRBJ1-2; D gene unclear. Germline loops: CDR1 MNHNS, CDR2 SASEGT. The CDR3 extends over 14 amino acids. The V gene lost 3 bases and the J gene lost 5 bases, with 13 bases spanning the gap. As DNA, the CDR3 is TGTGCCAGCAGTGATACGGGCAGGACTTATGGCTACACCTTC. This codes for CASSDTGRTYGYTF.

The chain carries TRBV2 and TRBJ2-5; D perhaps matches TRBD1 (6 bases). The CDR3 is 12 amino acids. Per the germline V gene, CDR1 is SNHLY and CDR2 is FYNNEI. The V end lost 3 bases, the J end lost 9 bases, and 11 bases lay between the germline ends. CDR3 coding DNA: TGTGCCAGCAGTGATCAGGGGAGTCCCCAGTACTTC. Translated, it gives CASSDQGSPQYF.

The rearrangement joins TRBV18 to TRBJ1-5, with a tentative D call TRBD1 (5 bases). In germline, CDR1 is KGHSH, CDR2 LQKENI. The CDR3 has 14 residues. The ends were cut back, 0 bases at V and 7 bases at J, with 10 bases in the middle. CDR3 protein: CASSPPGERQPQHF. DNA of the CDR3: TGTGCCAGCTCACCACCGGGGGAGAGGCAGCCCCAGCATTTT. The full variable domain, rest sourced from reference TRBV18 and TRBJ1-5, is NAGVMQNPRHLVRRRGQEARLRCSPMKGHSHVYWYRQLPEEGLKFMVYLQKENIIDESGMPKERFSAEFPKEGPSILRIQQVVRGDSAAYFCASSPPGERQPQHFGDGTRLSIL.

The chain is built from TRBV4-1 and TRBJ2-7, with 9 bases aligning to TRBD2. The V and J ends lost 1 base and 3 bases, in that order; junction bases with no gene match: 7. The CDR3 totals 16 residues. Per germline, CDR1 MGHRA and CDR2 YSYEKL. The CDR3 reads CASSQVIGGGVYEQYF. Written as DNA, the CDR3 is TGCGCCAGCAGCCAAGTGATCGGCGGGGGGGTCTACGAGCAGTACTTC.

The chain combines TRBV5-1 with TRBJ2-5; D is uncertain. Deletions cut 1 base from V and 5 bases from J, with 15 bases between. In germline, CDR1 is SGHRS, CDR2 YFSETQ. CDR3 size: 15 residues. For the CDR3, the DNA is TGCGCCAGCAGCTTGAAGAAACGGGCCGGGGAGACCCAGTACTTC. Translated: CASSLKKRAGETQYF.

The V gene is TRBV11-3, the J gene TRBJ2-7; D gene ambiguous. CDR1 is SGHNT, CDR2 YENEEA, per germline. The CDR3 extends over 13 amino acids. Deletions cut 0 bases from V and 6 bases from J, with 9 bases between. The CDR3 here is CASSLDLTAEQYF. The CDR3 region has the DNA TGTGCCAGCAGCTTAGATCTTACGGCCGAGCAGTACTTC.

The gene calls are TRBV18 and TRBJ1-2; no reliable D call. The CDR3 covers 14 residues. CDR1 is KGHSH and CDR2 is LQKENI in the germline V gene. V was shortened by 6 bases and J by 5 bases, with 16 bases between the two germline ends. The CDR3 DNA sequence: TGTGCCAGCTCCCAAGGACCCCGAGAGTATGGCTACACCTTC. Translating it yields CASSQGPREYGYTF.

The rearrangement uses TRBV6-5 and TRBJ1-2; the D is unclear. From germline, CDR1 is MNHEY and CDR2 SVGAGI. V was clipped by 0 bases and J by 0 bases, with 8 bases between them. This CDR3 has 15 amino acids. CDR3 protein: CASSYSPDANYGYTF. The CDR3 DNA sequence: TGTGCCAGCAGTTACTCCCCAGATGCTAACTATGGCTACACCTTC.

The rearrangement uses TRBV6-5 and TRBJ2-7, with D perhaps TRBD2 (6 bases). Germline V lookup: CDR1 MNHEY, CDR2 SVGAGI. The CDR3 sequence is 13 residues long. The V end lost 8 bases, the J end lost 2 bases, and 13 bases lay between the germline ends. The CDR3: CASGTPGTYEQYF. The CDR3 DNA sequence: TGTGCCAGCGGGACTCCAGGCACCTACGAGCAGTACTTC.

V and J are TRBV5-1 and TRBJ2-1; D remains ambiguous. Germline CDR1 SGHRS, CDR2 YFSETQ. V lost 0 bases, J lost 8 bases, and 6 bases lay in between. The CDR3 has 12 residues. The CDR3 reads CASSLASDEQFF. DNA of the CDR3: TGCGCCAGCAGCTTGGCCAGCGATGAGCAGTTCTTC. The entire variable domain, with the rest obtained from reference TRBV5-1 and TRBJ2-1, is as follows: KAGVTQTPRYLIKTRGQQVTLSCSPISGHRSVSWYQQTPGQGLQFLFEYFSETQRNKGNFPGRFSGRQFSNSRSEMNVSTLELGDSALYLCASSLASDEQFFGPGTRLTVL.

V usage is TRBV11-2 and J usage is TRBJ1-1; TRBD1 matches 9 bases. There are 15 residues in the CDR3. Looked up from germline, CDR1 is SGHAT and CDR2 is FQNNGV. With V trimmed by 4 bases and J by 0 bases, 3 bases remained unmatched. The CDR3 reads CASSSRQGVNTEAFF. In nucleotides, the CDR3 is TGTGCCAGCAGCTCCCGACAGGGGGTGAACACTGAAGCTTTCTTT.

The V and J genes are TRBV6-5 and TRBJ2-2, with 7 bases that match TRBD1. V shed 0 bases and J 2 bases; nucleotides not matched to a gene: 3. The length of the CDR3 is 16 residues. Per the germline V gene, CDR1 is MNHEY and CDR2 is SVGAGI. The CDR3: CASSYSGTANTGELFF. The CDR3 DNA sequence: TGTGCCAGCAGTTACTCAGGGACAGCTAACACCGGGGAGCTGTTTTTT.